Presented here are 5 T cell receptor beta chains from one specimen sequenced in a study of technical replicates of blood from four donors. The repertoire was sequenced with immunoSEQ multiplex PCR; TCRdb's copy has only in-frame clones and lacks some. The sample contains tens of thousands of clones, 85% to 95% of which appear only once. Sequences were obtained from T cells isolated from PBMCs. All receptors come from a human donor in good health.

The CDR3 DNA follows: TGTGCCAGCAGTGAAACTAGCAATGAGCAGTTCTTC. This sequence encodes CASSETSNEQFF. This sequence joins TRBV6-1 and TRBJ2-1; the D gene is possibly TRBD2 (5 bases). The CDR3 totals 12 residues. Per the germline V gene, CDR1 is MNHNS and CDR2 is SASEGT. Trimming removed 2 bases from V and 6 bases from J, with 5 bases in between.

J is TRBJ1-5 and V is TRBV27, with D uncertain. Trimming shortened V by 3 bases and J by 5 bases, and 8 bases separated the two germline ends. CDR1 is MNHEY and CDR2 is SMNVEV in the germline V gene (reference sequence). The CDR3 runs to 13 residues. In DNA form, the CDR3 reads TGTGCCAGCAGTTTTTCATGGCATCAGCCCCAGCATTTT. Translation: CASSFSWHQPQHF.

By share, this clone ranks as medium-sized. V and J are TRBV9 and TRBJ2-7; 9 bases match TRBD2. The V gene's germline CDR1 is SGDLS and CDR2 YYNGEE. The CDR3 spans 15 residues. Trimming cost V 0 bases and J 3 bases; bases outside gene matches: 4. The CDR3 region is CASSVAGGGGYEQYF. CDR3 DNA sequence: TGTGCCAGCAGCGTAGCTGGCGGGGGGGGCTACGAGCAGTACTTC.

The gene calls are TRBV7-9 and TRBJ1-2; D ambiguous. The length of the CDR3 is 14 residues. V shed 1 base and J shed 4 bases, with 10 bases lying between them. The V gene's germline CDR1 is SEHNR and CDR2 FQNEAQ (reference sequence). The CDR3 spells CASSLVGQSYGYTF. The CDR3 coding sequence is TGTGCCAGCAGCTTAGTTGGGCAGTCCTATGGCTACACCTTC.

The rearrangement links TRBV4-1 to TRBJ2-3; 8 bases are shared with TRBD1. Per germline, CDR1 MGHRA and CDR2 YSYEKL. The ends lost 0 bases at V and 5 bases at J; junction bases unmatched: 10. The CDR3 length is 17 residues. This CDR3 is CASSQDITQGAQDTQYF. The CDR3 region has the DNA TGCGCCAGCAGCCAAGATATAACCCAGGGGGCGCAAGATACGCAGTATTTT.